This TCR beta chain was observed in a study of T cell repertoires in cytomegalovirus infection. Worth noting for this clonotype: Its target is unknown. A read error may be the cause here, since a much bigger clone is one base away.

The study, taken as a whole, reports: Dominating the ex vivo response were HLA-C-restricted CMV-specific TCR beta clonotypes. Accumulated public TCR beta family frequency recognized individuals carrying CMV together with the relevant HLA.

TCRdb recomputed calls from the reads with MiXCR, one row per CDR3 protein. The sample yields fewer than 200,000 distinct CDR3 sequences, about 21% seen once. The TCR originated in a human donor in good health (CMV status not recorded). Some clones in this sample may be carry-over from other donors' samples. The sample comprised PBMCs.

As DNA, the CDR3 is TGTGCCAGCATCCCTGGGAGTGGTGGCTACAATGAGCAGTTCTTC. This sequence encodes CASIPGSGGYNEQFF. The chain couples TRBV7-2 to TRBJ2-1; tentative D call: TRBD2 (5 bases). Germline assignment: CDR1 SGHTA and CDR2 FQGNSA. The length of the CDR3 is 15 residues. The germline V and J ends were trimmed by 7 bases and 3 bases, with 16 bases remaining between them.